Each of the 17 T cell receptor beta chains below was sequenced from the same sample in a study of T-cell memory formation after mild COVID-19. TCRdb re-called the 5' RACE reads with MiXCR, one entry per CDR3 protein. The sample records approximately 490,000 distinct CDR3 sequences, roughly 20% being singletons. Sequenced material: PBMCs or a T cell subset sorted from them (not recorded which). The origin of the receptors is an adult woman who had mild COVID-19 (a few samples of this study predate the infection). Cell type and time point are not known.

This clonotype was recorded a few times. This chain connects TRBV18 to TRBJ1-4; 7 bases map to TRBD1. In germline, CDR1 is KGHSH, CDR2 LQKENI. CDR3 length: 16 amino acids. With 4 bases clipped from V and 8 bases from J, the junction kept 13 bases outside the gene matches. The CDR3 DNA sequence: TGTGCCAGCTCACGACACCGCGGGGACAGTAGAGAAAAACTGTTTTTT. This encodes CASSRHRGDSREKLFF.

The chain couples TRBV9 to TRBJ1-4; D is undetermined. From germline, CDR1 is SGDLS and CDR2 YYNGEE. With 0 bases removed from V and 8 bases from J, the gap between germline ends came to 17 bases. The CDR3 runs 16 residues. The DNA for the CDR3 is TGTGCCAGCAGCGTAGGGACGGAAGCGAGGAGGGAAAAACTGTTTTTT. This codes for CASSVGTEARREKLFF.

This clonotype was observed a handful of times. This chain links TRBV24-1 with TRBJ2-3; tentatively, D is TRBD1 (7 bases). Germline V gene lookup returns CDR1 KGHDR and CDR2 SFDVKD. V lost 4 bases and J 2 bases, leaving 15 bases between the germline ends. This CDR3 is 16 amino acids long. In DNA, the CDR3 is TGTGCCACCAGTGACCCCAGGGGGGAGGCCACAGATACGCAGTATTTT. This gives the protein CATSDPRGEATDTQYF.

The rearrangement joins TRBV7-2 to TRBJ2-7, with no clear D. V lost 6 bases and J lost 6, with 15 bases in between. The CDR3 is made up of 13 amino acids. Germline V gene lookup returns CDR1 SGHTA and CDR2 FQGNSA. CDR3 region: CASSLIAGVEQYF. The CDR3 nucleotides are TGTGCCAGCAGTTTAATTGCTGGGGTCGAGCAGTACTTC.

This chain joins TRBV12-3 or TRBV12-4 and TRBJ1-2, with TRBD1 matching over 8 bases. This CDR3 spans 14 amino acids. Losses at the gene ends were 4 bases for V and 4 bases for J; bases not matched to a gene: 5. DNA for the CDR3: TGTGCCAGCAGTTGGGCAGGGGGCTCCTATGGCTACACCTTC. Translated, it gives CASSWAGGSYGYTF.

This clonotype was seen more than once but under ten times. The chain combines TRBV7-2 with TRBJ2-1; 15 nucleotides line up with TRBD2. CDR3 length: 16 amino acids. V shed 4 bases and J 8 bases; nucleotides not matched to a gene: 6. Germline CDR1 SGHTA, CDR2 FQGNSA. The CDR3 DNA reads TGTGCCAGCAGCTCCTGGACTAGCGGGAGGGTCGATGAGCAGTTCTTC. Its protein product is CASSSWTSGRVDEQFF.

This clonotype was seen only a few times. The chain employs TRBV4-2 and TRBJ1-2, with a possible D match to TRBD1 (5 bases). Germline-derived CDR1 and CDR2 are LGHNA and YNFKEQ. V dropped 1 base and J dropped 6 bases, with 9 bases sitting between them. This CDR3 contains 13 residues. CDR3 bases: TGTGCCAGCAGCCAAGTCTTGGGGGATGGCTACACCTTC. Protein: CASSQVLGDGYTF.

The chain joins TRBV29-1 to TRBJ1-2; D ambiguous. The germline CDR1 and CDR2 sequences are SQVTM and ANQGSEA. The CDR3 contains 13 residues. V dropped 6 bases and J dropped 4 bases, with 15 bases sitting between them. The CDR3 loop reads CSVKGQTSYGYTF. The CDR3, as DNA: TGCAGCGTAAAAGGCCAGACTTCCTATGGCTACACCTTC.

This rearrangement joins TRBV12-3 or TRBV12-4 to TRBJ1-6; 11 nucleotides match TRBD1. CDR3 length: 16 amino acids. V shed 4 bases and J 10 bases; nucleotides not matched to a gene: 9. The CDR3 DNA sequence: TGTGCCAGCAGTTCATCCGGACAGGGGGCGAGGTCACCCCTCCACTTT. This encodes CASSSSGQGARSPLHF.

The CDR3 sequence is CASSDILSPDRLSYEQYF. The CDR3 DNA sequence: TGCGCCAGCAGTGATATCCTGTCGCCGGACAGGTTATCCTACGAGCAGTACTTC. This chain joins TRBV10-1 and TRBJ2-7; 7 nucleotides agree with TRBD1. The CDR3 spans 18 residues. Germline trimming cut 3 bases from V and 1 base from J; bases unmatched to any gene: 15. Per the germline V gene, CDR1 is WNHNN and CDR2 is SYGVQD (reference sequence).

This clonotype appeared a few times. The DNA of the CDR3 is TGTGCCAGCAGCTTAGATTTCCGGGGGCGAGTAAACTATGGCTACACCTTC. It yields the protein CASSLDFRGRVNYGYTF. The chain couples TRBV7-6 to TRBJ1-2, with D possibly being TRBD1 (6 bases). Germline V lookup: CDR1 SGHVS, CDR2 FNYEAQ. The CDR3 has 17 residues. Deletions cut 1 base from V and 2 bases from J, with 17 bases between.

For the CDR3, the DNA is TGCGCCAGCAGCTTGGCTGGACAGGGGGTCACAGATACGCAGTATTTT. This sequence encodes CASSLAGQGVTDTQYF. The chain is built from TRBV5-1 and TRBJ2-3; 10 bases are a match to TRBD1. Germline V CDR1 and CDR2: SGHRS, YFSETQ. This CDR3 spans 16 amino acids. V lost 0 bases to trimming and J lost 2 bases; unmatched junction nucleotides: 3.

This clonotype was recorded a few times. J is TRBJ2-2 and V is TRBV7-3; 7 positions agree with TRBD1. This CDR3 contains 15 residues. Unmatched junction bases numbered 8, after V lost 6 bases and J lost 4 bases. Germline-derived CDR1 and CDR2 are SGHTA and FQGTGA. CDR3 loop: CASRAGSGGTGELFF. The CDR3 coding sequence is TGTGCCAGCAGGGCCGGTTCAGGGGGCACCGGGGAGCTGTTTTTT.

The chain carries TRBV4-2 and TRBJ2-3; D might be TRBD1 or TRBD2, each matching 6 bases. This CDR3 has 16 amino acids. Germline values: CDR1 LGHNA, CDR2 YNFKEQ. V lost 1 base and J lost 5, with 16 bases in between. The CDR3 spells CASSQVGGQGRDTQYF. CDR3 sequence (DNA): TGTGCCAGCAGCCAAGTGGGAGGCCAGGGGAGAGATACGCAGTATTTT.

This chain uses TRBV29-1 with TRBJ2-5; D ambiguous. V gave up 5 bases and J gave up 1 base, with 17 bases separating them. Germline-derived CDR1 and CDR2 are SQVTM and ANQGSEA. The CDR3 is 15 residues long. The CDR3 is CSVSSTWSTQETQYF. In DNA, the CDR3 is TGCAGCGTTTCCTCCACGTGGAGTACCCAAGAGACCCAGTACTTC.

This clonotype was seen a handful of times. The CDR3 loop reads CATSDAVPGAGELFF. DNA for the CDR3: TGTGCCACCAGTGATGCGGTACCCGGGGCCGGGGAGCTGTTTTTT. This sequence joins TRBV24-1 and TRBJ2-2, with D maybe TRBD2 (5 bases). CDR1 KGHDR and CDR2 SFDVKD come from the germline V gene. V was pared by 3 bases and J by 6 bases, with 13 bases between. The CDR3 spans 15 residues.

This clonotype has more than one count but fewer than ten. The chain uses TRBV30 and TRBJ2-1; 10 bases are a match to TRBD2. J was trimmed by 6 bases and V by 5 bases; bases with no gene match: 7. Germline CDR1 is GTSNPN and CDR2 is SVGIG (reference sequence). The CDR3 extends over 14 amino acids. CDR3 sequence: CAWCSSGSINEQFF. CDR3 DNA: TGTGCCTGGTGCTCTAGCGGGAGTATCAATGAGCAGTTCTTC.